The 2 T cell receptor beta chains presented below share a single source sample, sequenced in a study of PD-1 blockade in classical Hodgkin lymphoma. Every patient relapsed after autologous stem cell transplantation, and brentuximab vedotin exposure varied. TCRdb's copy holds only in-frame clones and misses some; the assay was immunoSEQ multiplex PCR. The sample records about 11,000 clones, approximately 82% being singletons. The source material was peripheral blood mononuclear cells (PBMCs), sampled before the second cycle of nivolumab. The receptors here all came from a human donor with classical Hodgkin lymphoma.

Here the CDR3 DNA reads TGTGCCAGCAGTTACTCGGGGGGCCTGAACACTGAAGCTTTCTTT. Translation gives CASSYSGGLNTEAFF. V gene TRBV6-5 combines with J gene TRBJ1-1; tentatively, D is TRBD1 (6 bases). The length of the CDR3 is 15 residues. Germline V gene sequence: CDR1 MNHEY, CDR2 SVGAGI. The V and J ends lost 0 bases and 0 bases respectively, with 8 bases between them.

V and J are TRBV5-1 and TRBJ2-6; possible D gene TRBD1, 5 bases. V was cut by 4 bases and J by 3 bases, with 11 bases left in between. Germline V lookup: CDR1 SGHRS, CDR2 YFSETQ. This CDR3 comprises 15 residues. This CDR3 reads CASSAQGGGANVLTF. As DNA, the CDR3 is TGCGCCAGCAGCGCGCAGGGTGGTGGGGCCAACGTCCTGACTTTC.